The 23 T cell receptor beta chains given below trace back to one sample, sequenced in a study of blood T cell repertoires in COVID-19 (dated by TCRdb to the early 2020s). The protocol used for the library was the immunoSEQ multiplex PCR assay. Imported from immuneACCESS, the table was reduced by TCRdb to in-frame sequences with V and J called. These copies leave out some clones; in studies compared against another copy, an unresolved V gene accounts for under half, and the cause of the remainder is not known. The sample includes roughly 110,000 clones, with roughly 85% observed a single time. 3% to 3.5% of the sample goes to the ten largest clones. The sample consisted of peripheral blood. These receptors were obtained from a man aged 40-50 years with acute or convalescent COVID-19.

The chain links TRBV28 to TRBJ1-5; D is ambiguous. Germline-derived CDR1 and CDR2 are MDHEN and SYDVKM. This CDR3 comprises 15 residues. V was trimmed by 3 bases and J by 5 bases, leaving 14 bases between them. CDR3 nucleotides: TGTGCCAGCAGTTTTCCCGAGGGTAATTATCAGCCCCAGCATTTT. Its translation: CASSFPEGNYQPQHF.

The chain joins TRBV29-1 to TRBJ2-7; 7 positions agree with TRBD2. The CDR3 is made up of 13 amino acids. Germline lookup yields CDR1 SQVTM and CDR2 ANQGSEA. With V trimmed by 4 bases and J by 6 bases, 9 bases remained unmatched. CDR3 DNA sequence: TGCAGCGTTGTAAGCGGGGATGGTGGCGAGCAGTACTTC. This gives the protein CSVVSGDGGEQYF.

The chain carries TRBV21-1 and TRBJ1-5; the table assigns TRBD1, which was not confirmed against the DNA. TRBV21-1 is assigned pseudogene status. This CDR3 is 13 amino acids long. CDR3 bases: TGTGCCAGCAGCAAAGGCAGGGTGCAGCCCCAGCATTTT. Translated: CASSKGRVQPQHF.

This chain joins TRBV10-3 and TRBJ1-6, with D perhaps matching TRBD1 (5 bases). CDR3 length: 15 amino acids. V lost 0 bases and J lost 9, with 12 bases in between. Germline CDR1 and CDR2: ENHRY and SYGVKD. CDR3 in DNA: TGTGCCATCAGTGAGTCTAGGGGCTCGGGTTCACCCCTCCACTTT. Amino acid sequence: CAISESRGSGSPLHF.

This chain connects TRBV5-4 to TRBJ1-1; D gene uncertain. Per the germline V gene, CDR1 is SGHNT and CDR2 is YYREEE (reference sequence). CDR3 length: 13 amino acids. Deletions cut 0 bases from V and 1 base from J, with 4 bases between. The CDR3 nucleotides are TGTGCCAGCAGCTTGGTGGCGAACACTGAAGCTTTCTTT. Amino acid sequence: CASSLVANTEAFF. The whole variable domain, remainder taken from reference TRBV5-4 and TRBJ1-1, is ETGVTQSPTHLIKTRGQQVTLRCSSQSGHNTVSWYQQALGQGPQFIFQYYREEENGRGNFPPRFSGLQFPNYSSELNVNALELDDSALYLCASSLVANTEAFFGQGTRLTVV.

The rearrangement links TRBV7-2 to TRBJ2-7; 9 positions match TRBD2. Losses at the gene ends were 6 bases for V and 1 base for J; bases not matched to a gene: 10. This CDR3 spans 16 amino acids. CDR1 is SGHTA and CDR2 is FQGNSA in the germline V gene. The CDR3 nucleotides are TGTGCCAGCAGTCGACCGGGACTAGCAGGGTCCTACGAGCAGTACTTC. Its translation is CASSRPGLAGSYEQYF. The entire variable domain, with the rest obtained from reference TRBV7-2 and TRBJ2-7, is as follows: GAGVSQSPSNKVTEKGKDVELRCDPISGHTALYWYRQSLGQGLEFLIYFQGNSAPDKSGLPSDRFSAERTGGSVSTLTIQRTQQEDSAVYLCASSRPGLAGSYEQYFGPGTRLTVT.

The V call is TRBV7-9, the J call TRBJ2-6; possibly TRBD2 for D (6 bases). Germline V gene data show CDR1 as SEHNR and CDR2 as FQNEAQ (reference sequence). The length of the CDR3 is 16 residues. The V gene lost 3 bases and the J gene lost 2 bases, with 11 bases spanning the gap. The CDR3 nucleotides are TGTGCCAGCAGCTTCTACCGGGGGACTGGGGCCAACGTCCTGACTTTC. Its protein is CASSFYRGTGANVLTF.

This clone appeared once. The chain recombines TRBV3-1 (or the pseudogene TRBV3-2) with TRBJ1-1; 7 bases line up with TRBD1. Per germline, CDR1 LGHDT and CDR2 YNNKEL (reference sequence). V shed 4 bases, J shed 5 bases, and the junction held 7 bases outside the gene matches. The CDR3 sequence is 14 residues long. CDR3 in amino acids: CASSPQGRGTEAFF. The CDR3 nucleotides are TGTGCCAGCAGCCCACAGGGGCGAGGAACTGAAGCTTTCTTT.

This chain uses TRBV30 with TRBJ1-6, with D maybe TRBD1 (6 bases). V was pared by 0 bases and J by 7 bases, with 22 bases between. The CDR3 has 18 amino acids. Germline assignment: CDR1 GTSNPN and CDR2 SVGIG (reference sequence). CDR3 sequence: CAWSVIPAGAGKNSPLHF. CDR3 sequence (DNA): TGTGCCTGGAGTGTAATCCCCGCGGGGGCCGGGAAAAATTCACCCCTCCACTTT.

The V gene is TRBV6-1, the J gene TRBJ2-1; D is perhaps TRBD2 (6 bases). Germline CDR1 MNHNS, CDR2 SASEGT. The CDR3 is 15 amino acids. With 2 bases removed from V and 2 bases from J, the gap between germline ends came to 10 bases. The CDR3 DNA reads TGTGCCAGCAGTGAAACTGGGGAGGCCTACAATGAGCAGTTCTTC. Protein sequence: CASSETGEAYNEQFF.

This clone was counted once. This chain joins TRBV12-3 or TRBV12-4 and TRBJ2-7; D perhaps matches TRBD1 (7 bases). V was trimmed by 4 bases and J by 6 bases, leaving 13 bases between them. This CDR3 comprises 13 residues. The CDR3 reads CASSSNRGGEQYF. The DNA of the CDR3 is TGTGCCAGCAGTTCGAACAGGGGAGGCGAGCAGTACTTC.

This chain connects TRBV4-3 to TRBJ2-5, with 7 nucleotides matching TRBD1. This CDR3 region has 15 residues. After removal of 0 bases from V and 2 bases from J, the junction contained 3 bases not matched to a gene. Germline CDR1 and CDR2: LGHNA and YSLEER. In nucleotides, the CDR3 is TGCGCCAGCAGCCAAGACTACAGGGGACAAGAGACCCAGTACTTC. Its protein is CASSQDYRGQETQYF.

A single count supports this clone. The rearrangement joins TRBV6-5 to TRBJ1-1; 8 nucleotides agree with TRBD1. Germline CDR1 is MNHEY and CDR2 is SVGAGI. Unmatched junction bases numbered 10, after V lost 6 bases and J lost 4 bases. This CDR3 is built from 15 residues. DNA for the CDR3: TGTGCCAGCAGGTCGGTTCAGGGGGCGGGCACTGAAGCTTTCTTT. Translating gives CASRSVQGAGTEAFF.

This chain uses TRBV25-1 with TRBJ1-2, with a possible D match to TRBD1 (6 bases). Germline loops: CDR1 MGHDK, CDR2 SYGVNS. The CDR3 contains 16 residues. V was pared by 1 base and J by 4 bases, with 16 bases between. As DNA, the CDR3 is TGTGCCAGCAGTGAATCCGTCAGGGGCTCCAGCTATGGCTACACCTTC. Residues: CASSESVRGSSYGYTF.

The chain joins TRBV5-8 to TRBJ2-4, with D possibly being TRBD1 (5 bases). The CDR3 has 15 residues. Germline V CDR1 and CDR2: SGHTS, YDEGEE. The ends were cut back, 3 bases at V and 0 bases at J, with 10 bases in the middle. The CDR3 protein is CASSSPDIAKNIQYF. For the CDR3, the DNA is TGTGCCAGCAGCTCTCCGGACATAGCCAAAAACATTCAGTACTTC.

This sequence joins TRBV6-6 and TRBJ1-3; the D gene is possibly TRBD1 (6 bases). Germline CDR1 reads MNHNY; CDR2 reads SVGAGI (reference sequence). Trimming pared 5 bases from V and 2 bases from J, leaving 10 bases between. The CDR3 loop spans 14 amino acids. CDR3 sequence reads: CASSRGTTGNTIYF. CDR3 nucleotide sequence: TGTGCCAGCAGTCGGGGGACAACTGGAAACACCATATATTTT.

Written as DNA, the CDR3 is TGTGCCAGCAGCCGGGGACAGAACTATGGCTACACCTTC. Translation gives CASSRGQNYGYTF. The rearrangement uses TRBV5-4 and TRBJ1-2, with TRBD1 matching 7 bases. The germline CDR1 and CDR2 sequences are SGHNT and YYREEE (reference sequence). The CDR3 has 13 amino acids. The V gene end was trimmed by 4 bases and the J gene end by 2 bases; junction bases not matched to a gene: 2.

V usage is TRBV10-3 and J usage is TRBJ2-1; 14 bases agree with TRBD2. V gave up 8 bases and J gave up 4 bases; unmatched junction bases: 1. CDR1 and CDR2 (germline): ENHRY, SYGVKD. The CDR3 consists of 14 residues. CDR3: CAIRTSGGYNEQFF. The CDR3 bases are TGTGCCATCCGGACTAGCGGGGGGTACAATGAGCAGTTCTTC.

This clone has a single count. The V call is TRBV30, the J call TRBJ1-4; no definite D call. This CDR3 contains 15 residues. Trimming removed 3 bases from V and 4 bases from J, with 15 bases in between. Germline CDR1 and CDR2: GTSNPN and SVGIG (reference sequence). The chain's CDR3 is CAWSRRDMDNEKLFF. Written as DNA, the CDR3 is TGTGCCTGGAGCCGAAGAGACATGGATAATGAAAAACTGTTTTTT.

The rearrangement uses TRBV10-3 and TRBJ2-7, with D hard to call. Germline V gene data show CDR1 as ENHRY and CDR2 as SYGVKD. V lost 4 bases to trimming and J lost 3 bases, with 10 bases between them. The CDR3 extends over 13 amino acids. This CDR3 is CAISVVPYYEQYF. The CDR3 region has the DNA TGTGCCATCAGTGTCGTCCCTTACTACGAGCAGTACTTC.

The chain couples TRBV30 to TRBJ2-7, with D possibly being TRBD1 (5 bases). Per the germline V gene, CDR1 is GTSNPN and CDR2 is SVGIG (reference sequence). This CDR3 has 12 amino acids. The CDR3 coding sequence is TGTGCAATAAGTCAGGACATCCGCTCCTTGTACTTC. Its protein product is CAISQDIRSLYF. The full variable domain, with the rest looked up from reference TRBV30 and TRBJ2-7, is SQTIHQWPATLVQPVGSPLSLECTVEGTSNPNLYWYRQAAGRGLQLLFYSVGIGQISSEVPQNLSASRPQDRQFILSSKKLLLSDSGFYLCAISQDIRSLYFGPGTRLTVT.

V gene TRBV30 combines with J gene TRBJ2-3; 7 bases fit TRBD2. V lost 5 bases to trimming and J lost 2 bases; unmatched junction nucleotides: 7. The CDR3 is 14 residues long. The germline V gene has CDR1 GTSNPN and CDR2 SVGIG (reference sequence). CDR3 DNA: TGTGCCTGGGCAGACCGGGGGGTCACAGATACGCAGTATTTT. It specifies CAWADRGVTDTQYF.

The count of this clone is one. The rearrangement joins TRBV4-3 to TRBJ2-2; D remains unclear. Trimming stripped 6 bases from V and 3 bases from J, with 11 bases between. Germline CDR1 LGHNA, CDR2 YSLEER. This CDR3 is built from 14 residues. CDR3: CASRGQWDTGELFF. CDR3 bases: TGCGCCAGCAGGGGCCAGTGGGACACCGGGGAGCTGTTTTTT.